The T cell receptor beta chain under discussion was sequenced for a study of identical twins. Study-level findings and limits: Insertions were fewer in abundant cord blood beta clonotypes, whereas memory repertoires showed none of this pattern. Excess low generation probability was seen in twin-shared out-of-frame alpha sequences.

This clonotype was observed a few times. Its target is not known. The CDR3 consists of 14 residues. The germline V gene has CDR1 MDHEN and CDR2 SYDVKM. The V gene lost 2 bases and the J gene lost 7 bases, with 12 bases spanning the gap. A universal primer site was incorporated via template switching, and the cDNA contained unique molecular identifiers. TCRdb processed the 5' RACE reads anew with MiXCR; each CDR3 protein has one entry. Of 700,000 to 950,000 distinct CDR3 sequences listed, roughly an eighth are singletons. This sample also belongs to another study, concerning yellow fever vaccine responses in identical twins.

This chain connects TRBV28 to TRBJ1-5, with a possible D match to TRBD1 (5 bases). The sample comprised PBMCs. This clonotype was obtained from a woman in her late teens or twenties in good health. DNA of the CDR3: TGTGCCAGCAGTTTAGCGGGGGTGTTACAGCCCCAGCATTTT. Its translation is CASSLAGVLQPQHF.